This T cell receptor (beta chain) was recorded in a study of CD8+ T cells in alopecia areata. Study-wide results and limits: Clonality in lesional scalp, especially alopecia totalis/universalis, exceeded that of normal scalp. Scalp sequencing captures resident alphabeta T cells of normal skin too.

Germline CDR1 SGHDT, CDR2 YYEEEE. V shed 0 bases and J 2 bases; nucleotides not matched to a gene: 5. This CDR3 comprises 16 residues. It was from PBMCs that CD4+ and CD8+ T cells were sorted. Regarding this clone: The antigen is unknown.

RNA was isolated and reverse transcribed to cDNA, the sequencing template. Here immunoSEQ multiplex PCR was the method, and the copy in TCRdb shows in-frame clones only, minus some. The sample contains some 150,000 clones, 62% of which appear only once. This TCR was recovered from a human donor in good health. The chain links TRBV5-6 to TRBJ2-3, with 8 nucleotides matching TRBD1. Sequencing was performed on CD8+ T cells sorted from blood. The CDR3: CASSLVGTGSTDTQYF. Written as DNA, the CDR3 is TGTGCCAGCAGCTTGGTTGGGACAGGATCCACAGATACGCAGTATTTT.